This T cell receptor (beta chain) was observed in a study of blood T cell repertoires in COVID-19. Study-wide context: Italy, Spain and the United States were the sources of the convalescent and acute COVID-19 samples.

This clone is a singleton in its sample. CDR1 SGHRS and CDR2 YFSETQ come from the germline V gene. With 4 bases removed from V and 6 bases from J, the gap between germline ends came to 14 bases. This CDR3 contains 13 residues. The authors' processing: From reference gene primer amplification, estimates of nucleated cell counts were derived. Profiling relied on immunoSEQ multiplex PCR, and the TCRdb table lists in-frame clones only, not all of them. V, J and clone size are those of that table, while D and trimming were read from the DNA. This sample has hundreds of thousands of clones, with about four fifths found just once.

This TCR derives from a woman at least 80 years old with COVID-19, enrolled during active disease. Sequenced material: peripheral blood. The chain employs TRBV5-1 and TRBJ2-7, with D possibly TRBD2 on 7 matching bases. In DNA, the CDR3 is TGCGCCAGCAGCCAAGGGGGGGGGCGCGAGCAGTACTTC. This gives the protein CASSQGGGREQYF.